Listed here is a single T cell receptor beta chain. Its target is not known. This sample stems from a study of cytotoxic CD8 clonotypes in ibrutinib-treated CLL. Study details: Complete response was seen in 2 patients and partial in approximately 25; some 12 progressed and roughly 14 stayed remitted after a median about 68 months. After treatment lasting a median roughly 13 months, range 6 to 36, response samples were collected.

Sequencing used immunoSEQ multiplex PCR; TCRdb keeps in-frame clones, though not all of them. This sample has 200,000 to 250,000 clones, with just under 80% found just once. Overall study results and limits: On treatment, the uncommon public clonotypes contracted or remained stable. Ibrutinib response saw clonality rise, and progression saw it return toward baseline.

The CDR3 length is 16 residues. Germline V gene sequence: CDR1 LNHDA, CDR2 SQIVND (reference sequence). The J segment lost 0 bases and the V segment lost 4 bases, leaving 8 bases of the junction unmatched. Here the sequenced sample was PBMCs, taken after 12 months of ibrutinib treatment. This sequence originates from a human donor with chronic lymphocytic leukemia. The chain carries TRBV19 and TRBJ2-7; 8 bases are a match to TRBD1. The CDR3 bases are TGTGCCAGTAGTAATCCCTGGGACAGGAGCTCCTACGAGCAGTACTTC. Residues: CASSNPWDRSSYEQYF. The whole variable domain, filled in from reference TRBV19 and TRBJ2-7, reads DGGITQSPKYLFRKEGQNVTLSCEQNLNHDAMYWYRQDPGQGLRLIYYSQIVNDFQKGDIAEGYSVSREKKESFPLTVTSAQKNPTAFYLCASSNPWDRSSYEQYFGPGTRLTVT.